Listed below are T cell receptor beta chains from one sample, sequenced in a study of OX40 agonist ivuxolimab in advanced cancers. Repertoires were generated with immunoSEQ multiplex PCR, while TCRdb's copy carries only in-frame clones and drops some. Of some 83,000 clones detected, about 93% appear once; the ten largest clones hold less than 8%. The source material was CD4+ or CD8+ T cells sorted from blood, sampled in a trial of the OX40 agonist ivuxolimab. These receptors all stem from an adult with an advanced solid tumor such as melanoma, head and neck, liver or kidney cancer. CDR3s leave out the opening cysteine and the closing phenylalanine or tryptophan. The order of the fields is CDR3 protein, J gene, V gene.

CDR3 protein: ASSPQQGFQPQH
J gene: TRBJ1-5
V gene: TRBV4-1

CDR3 protein: ASSQTDGQSRYEQY
J gene: TRBJ2-7
V gene: TRBV13

CDR3 protein: ASSLGGGRLVDEQF
J gene: TRBJ2-1
V gene: TRBV7-6

CDR3 protein: ASSLGSGSGEQY
J gene: TRBJ2-7
V gene: TRBV7-9

CDR3 protein: ASSWNQRQGHSGNTIY
J gene: TRBJ1-3
V gene: TRBV5-5

CDR3 protein: ASSESLRASGPNQPQH
J gene: TRBJ1-5
V gene: TRBV10-2

CDR3 protein: ASSQGGNTEAF
J gene: TRBJ1-1
V gene: TRBV18

CDR3 protein: ASSQDQRQSYGYT
J gene: TRBJ1-2
V gene: TRBV4-3

CDR3 protein: ASSHTAPGYEQY
J gene: TRBJ2-7
V gene: TRBV7-8

CDR3 protein: ASSLVTEETQY
J gene: TRBJ2-5
V gene: TRBV5-6

CDR3 protein: ASSQDPRDAYEQY
J gene: TRBJ2-7
V gene: TRBV4-1

CDR3 protein: ASSPTSGGTYEQY
J gene: TRBJ2-7
V gene: TRBV11-2

CDR3 protein: ASSQEGKRRNSPLH
J gene: TRBJ1-6
V gene: TRBV4-1

CDR3 protein: ASRHDGTGGDYEQY
J gene: TRBJ2-7
V gene: TRBV28

CDR3 protein: ASRLGGVRNEQY
J gene: TRBJ2-7
V gene: TRBV27

CDR3 protein: ASSLESAVYEQY
J gene: TRBJ2-7
V gene: TRBV7-2

CDR3 protein: ASSYSSLYNEQF
J gene: TRBJ2-1
V gene: TRBV6-5

CDR3 protein: ASSLGLAGFQETQY
J gene: TRBJ2-5
V gene: TRBV7-8

CDR3 protein: ASSVADGPYEQY
J gene: TRBJ2-7
V gene: TRBV2

CDR3 protein: ASSTPAARGYT
J gene: TRBJ1-2
V gene: TRBV27

CDR3 protein: ASIPGQGYRYEQY
J gene: TRBJ2-7
V gene: TRBV2

CDR3 protein: ASSSRDSASYNEQF
J gene: TRBJ2-1
V gene: TRBV7-9

CDR3 protein: ASSLHGTRNQPQH
J gene: TRBJ1-5
V gene: TRBV27

CDR3 protein: ASRAVGGAYNSPLH
J gene: TRBJ1-6
V gene: TRBV19

CDR3 protein: ASSPSGSGDYNEQF
J gene: TRBJ2-1
V gene: TRBV4-1

CDR3 protein: ASSLETGFVYEQY
J gene: TRBJ2-7
V gene: TRBV28

CDR3 protein: ASSLTISSGRGNEQF
J gene: TRBJ2-1
V gene: TRBV7-3

CDR3 protein: ASSPGTGSGNTIY
J gene: TRBJ1-3
V gene: TRBV5-1

CDR3 protein: ASSLYPGASYEQY
J gene: TRBJ2-7
V gene: TRBV5-1

CDR3 protein: ASRTGVMNTEAF
J gene: TRBJ1-1
V gene: TRBV2

CDR3 protein: AWNPLVRPGYT
J gene: TRBJ1-2
V gene: TRBV30